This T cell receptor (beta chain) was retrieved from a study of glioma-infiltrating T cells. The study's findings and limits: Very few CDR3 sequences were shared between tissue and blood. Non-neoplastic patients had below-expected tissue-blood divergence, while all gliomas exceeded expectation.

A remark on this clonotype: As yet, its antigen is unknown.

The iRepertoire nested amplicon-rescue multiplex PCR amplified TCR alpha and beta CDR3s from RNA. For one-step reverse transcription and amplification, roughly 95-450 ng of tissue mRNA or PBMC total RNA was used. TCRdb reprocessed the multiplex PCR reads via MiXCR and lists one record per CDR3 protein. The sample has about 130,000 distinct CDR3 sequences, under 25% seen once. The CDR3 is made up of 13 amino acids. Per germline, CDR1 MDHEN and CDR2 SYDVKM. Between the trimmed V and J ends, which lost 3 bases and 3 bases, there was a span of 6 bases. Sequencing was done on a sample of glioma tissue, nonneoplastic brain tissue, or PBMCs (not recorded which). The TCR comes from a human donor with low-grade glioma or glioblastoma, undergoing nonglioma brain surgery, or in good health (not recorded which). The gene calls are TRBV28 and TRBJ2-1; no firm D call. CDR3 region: CASSLDGYNEQFF. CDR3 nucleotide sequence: TGTGCCAGCAGTTTGGACGGCTACAATGAGCAGTTCTTC.